These T cell receptor beta chains were read from a single sample in a study of T cells in Graves' hyperthyroidism and ophthalmopathy. Using its own MiXCR run on the multiplex PCR reads, TCRdb lists one record per CDR3 protein. The data hold hundreds of thousands of distinct CDR3 sequences, with 17% observed a single time. The material sequenced was blood. The source is a woman aged 18-29 years with Graves' ophthalmopathy. Each CDR3 is given with its conserved first and last residue.

TRBJ2-1,TRBV11-2,CASSPPPGTENEQFF
TRBJ1-1,TRBV30,CAWSDNRYTEAFF
TRBJ2-1,TRBV30,CAWDTLYSPGDPSSYNEQFF
TRBJ2-1,TRBV2,CANSEFQGQGTLNEQFF
TRBJ2-5,TRBV2,CAGVGQQQETQYF
TRBJ1-5,TRBV20-1,CSARYSEGLVQPQHF
TRBJ2-5,TRBV28,CASSPLGREETQYF
TRBJ1-2,TRBV5-1,CASSRTRERLYGYTF
TRBJ2-2,TRBV4-2,CASSQDLVASQGSTPGELFF
TRBJ2-7,TRBV6-1,CASSDWTVTSYEQYF
TRBJ1-2,TRBV7-2,CPGTDGNYGYTF
TRBJ2-7,TRBV20-1,CSASREASFYDEQYF
TRBJ1-2,TRBV19,CASSKSELSSDGYTF
TRBJ1-1,TRBV29-1,CSVDWAQGANTEAFF
TRBJ2-3,TRBV7-9,CASSLLGFADTQYF
TRBJ1-5,TRBV15,CATSVSRTERNNQPQHF
TRBJ2-3,TRBV12-5,CASGLGLAGADTQYF
TRBJ2-3,TRBV2,CASSGDSKSSTDTQYF
TRBJ1-1,TRBV6-1,CASSAGTQGDTEAFF
TRBJ2-7,TRBV7-9,CASSLPGGYEQYF
TRBJ2-3,TRBV9,CASSVRDTTDTQYF
TRBJ2-1,TRBV4-1,CASSQDLPNEQFF
TRBJ1-1,TRBV5-8,CASSLEGGWTEAFF
TRBJ1-1,TRBV7-9,CASNPGDRGGGNTEAFF
TRBJ2-7,TRBV30,CAWMTGTFNEQYF
TRBJ1-6,TRBV24-1,CATRDRGVNSPLHF
TRBJ1-1,TRBV3-1,CASSQALPGGNTEAFF
TRBJ2-2,TRBV18,CASSPAQETGELFF
TRBJ1-2,TRBV19,CASTDFDGTNYGYTF
TRBJ1-2,TRBV11-2,CASSPGQAHYGYTF
TRBJ1-5,TRBV28,CASRLAGNNQPQHF
TRBJ2-7,TRBV19,CASSSQGVVYEQYF
TRBJ2-7,TRBV28,CASSLFPGQGTDEQYF
TRBJ1-5,TRBV5-1,CASSLYGNSNQPQHF
TRBJ1-6,TRBV11-2,CASSIDGRVSSPLHF
TRBJ2-6,TRBV11-2,CASSFAAGANVLTF
TRBJ2-1,TRBV9,CASSPRDSEQFF
TRBJ2-1,TRBV12-3/TRBV12-4,CASRPQGGAYNEQFF
TRBJ2-7,TRBV6-1,CASSYRAESSYEQYF
TRBJ2-5,TRBV2,CASSEEGGETQYF
TRBJ2-1,TRBV6-1,CASIVGAGGNKFF
TRBJ2-7,TRBV7-9,CASSLVRQGGLTYEQYF
TRBJ2-3,TRBV7-3,CASTRLAVLLTDTQYF
TRBJ2-5,TRBV7-9,CASSPPGLHQETQYF
TRBJ1-2,TRBV4-3,CASSQDPTENYGYTF
TRBJ2-2,TRBV12-3/TRBV12-4,CASSFPGTGESGELFF
TRBJ2-7,TRBV30,CAWTRLESQFGFYEQYF
TRBJ2-1,TRBV4-3,CASSQAPGRGVNNEQFF
TRBJ1-1,TRBV29-1,CSVESGDPEAFF
TRBJ2-3,TRBV7-9,CASSLVLAGPADTQYF
TRBJ2-7,TRBV27,CASRLQGSPYEQYF
TRBJ1-2,TRBV3-1,CASSQDRITNYGYTF
TRBJ1-5,TRBV11-2,CASSLESGAGQPQHF
TRBJ2-7,TRBV6-1,CASSDVGYEQYF
TRBJ2-7,TRBV27,CASGISSYEQYF
TRBJ2-2,TRBV7-8,CASSPRQGIGELFF
TRBJ2-1,TRBV29-1,CSGIAGGPHNEQFF
TRBJ1-2,TRBV12-3/TRBV12-4,CASSLAPRADGYTF
TRBJ1-5,TRBV20-1,CSASDRGHQPQHF